What follows are 31 T cell receptor beta chains derived from one specimen sequenced in a study of spatial heterogeneity in lung cancer (dated by TCRdb to between 2018 and 2020). In light of the paper, this sample's time point label describes: sample taken at primary tumor resection. No antigen is known for these receptors. The library relied on 5' RACE. Sequencing used a NextSeq 500. Through fastp at Q25 and MiXCR, TCRdb rebuilt clones from the public reads, retaining in-frame beta chains. Records with the same CDR3 protein are collapsed into one entry carrying the most frequent genes and DNA. For this sample there are about 10,000 distinct CDR3 sequences; 9.5% to 13% appear just once. Clones ranked in the top ten supply over 9.5% of the sample. The research as a whole found: The tumor nonsynonymous mutation count correlated with the number of expanded intratumoral alpha and beta TCRs.

The source material was lung tumor tissue, sampled at surgery. All receptors derive from a female donor with early-stage non-small cell lung cancer.

This clonotype was observed at least ten times. CDR3 coding DNA: TGTGCCAGCAGTTACAGCGGCCCCGCCCGGGGGTACACCGGGGAGCTGTTTTTT. Encoded protein: CASSYSGPARGYTGELFF. The rearrangement uses TRBV6-5 and TRBJ2-2; D is possibly TRBD2 (6 bases). Germline lookup yields CDR1 MNHEY and CDR2 SVGAGI. Trimming cost V 2 bases and J 3 bases, with 19 bases left between them. The CDR3 spans 18 residues.

The V call is TRBV20-1, the J call TRBJ1-2; TRBD1 matches 9 bases. This CDR3 is built from 12 residues. Germline values: CDR1 DFQATT, CDR2 SNEGSKA (reference sequence). V lost 6 bases to trimming and J lost 3 bases; unmatched junction nucleotides: 2. The CDR3 protein is CSARDRDYGYTF. The CDR3 DNA reads TGCAGTGCAAGGGACAGGGACTATGGCTACACCTTC.

This clonotype is medium-sized. The chain carries TRBV7-8 and TRBJ1-2, with D hard to call. Trimming left V 1 base short and J 4 bases short, with 10 bases between. The germline CDR1 and CDR2 sequences are SGHVS and FQNEAQ. This CDR3 spans 14 amino acids. The CDR3 here is CASSLGSGSYGYTF. CDR3 nucleotides: TGTGCCAGCAGCTTAGGGAGTGGTTCCTATGGCTACACCTTC.

This clonotype rates as medium-sized. The chain employs TRBV20-1 and TRBJ1-2; no clear D. Trimming pared 3 bases from V and 0 bases from J, leaving 8 bases between. Germline values: CDR1 DFQATT, CDR2 SNEGSKA (reference sequence). There are 13 residues in the CDR3. CDR3 DNA sequence: TGCAGTGCTAGGGAGTATTCTAACTATGGCTACACCTTC. Translation: CSAREYSNYGYTF.

This clonotype was counted at least ten times. The V gene is TRBV19, the J gene TRBJ1-2; D is possibly TRBD1 (5 bases). Trimming left V 8 bases short and J 3 bases short, with 13 bases between. There are 13 residues in the CDR3. CDR1 is LNHDA and CDR2 is SQIVND in the germline V gene (reference sequence). The CDR3 sequence is CASRQLADYGYTF. CDR3 DNA sequence: TGTGCCAGTCGACAGCTAGCTGACTATGGCTACACCTTC.

This clonotype is labeled medium-sized. The chain is built from TRBV5-4 and TRBJ2-7; 10 bases fit TRBD2. Unmatched junction bases numbered 5, after V lost 4 bases and J lost 1 base. The CDR3 extends over 15 amino acids. Per the germline V gene, CDR1 is SGHNT and CDR2 is YYREEE (reference sequence). The CDR3 DNA reads TGTGCCAGCAGCACGCCGGGACTAGCGTCCTACGAGCAGTACTTC. Protein sequence: CASSTPGLASYEQYF.

To note about this clonotype: Just one base apart from a much larger clone, this may be a read error. This sequence joins TRBV18 and TRBJ1-4, with D unresolved. V lost 1 base and J 6 bases, leaving 12 bases between the germline ends. Germline V gives CDR1 KGHSH, CDR2 LQKENI. This CDR3 spans 15 amino acids. CDR3 bases: TGTGCCAGCTCACCACAGGCAATAGTTGATGAAAAACTGTTTTTT. Translation: CASSPQAIVDEKLFF.

The chain employs TRBV7-2 and TRBJ1-6; D uncertain. Germline V gene sequence: CDR1 SGHTA, CDR2 FQGNSA. The CDR3 length is 16 residues. Between the trimmed V and J ends, which lost 5 bases and 5 bases, there was a span of 16 bases. CDR3 in amino acids: CASSPRGAVNNSPLHF. As DNA, the CDR3 is TGTGCCAGCAGCCCCCGAGGAGCAGTAAATAATTCACCCCTCCACTTT.

The chain recombines TRBV5-6 with TRBJ2-1, with D possibly being TRBD2 (5 bases). Germline lookup yields CDR1 SGHDT and CDR2 YYEEEE. CDR3 length: 13 residues. The V and J ends lost 0 bases and 8 bases respectively, with 9 bases between them. CDR3 nucleotides: TGTGCCAGCAGCTTGGTAGGACTCCATGAGCAGTTCTTC. It specifies CASSLVGLHEQFF.

In this sample, this clonotype turned up many times. The chain has TRBV6-1 and TRBJ1-2, with 7 bases lining up with TRBD1. The V gene end was trimmed by 1 base and the J gene end by 6 bases; junction bases not matched to a gene: 5. Germline CDR1 MNHNS, CDR2 SASEGT. This CDR3 region has 14 residues. This chain's CDR3 is CASSEVVGTDGYTF. The DNA of the CDR3 is TGTGCCAGCAGTGAAGTAGTTGGGACAGATGGCTACACCTTC.

The table lists this clonotype with many counts. V is TRBV12-3 or TRBV12-4 and J is TRBJ1-1; D call uncertain. Trimming removed 3 bases at V and 5 bases at J, with 13 bases between. The CDR3 spans 14 residues. The CDR3 protein is CASSFFALGTEAFF. Written as DNA, the CDR3 is TGTGCCAGCAGTTTCTTCGCCTTGGGGACTGAAGCTTTCTTT.

The rearrangement links TRBV28 to TRBJ1-2, with D possibly TRBD1 on 6 matching bases. The CDR3 is made up of 13 amino acids. Germline lookup yields CDR1 MDHEN and CDR2 SYDVKM. Trimming cost V 5 bases and J 8 bases, with 15 bases left between them. In DNA, the CDR3 is TGTGCCAGCAGTCCCCGACAGGCGGGGGGCTACACCTTC. Protein product: CASSPRQAGGYTF.

This clonotype is labeled medium-sized. The chain uses TRBV9 and TRBJ1-3; D gene uncertain. V was cut by 0 bases and J by 4 bases, with 5 bases left in between. The CDR3 runs to 13 residues. Germline V CDR1 and CDR2: SGDLS, YYNGEE. The CDR3 bases are TGTGCCAGCAGCGTAGGAGAAGGAAACACCATATATTTT. This sequence encodes CASSVGEGNTIYF.

There are a few counts of this clonotype. The CDR3 DNA reads TGTGCCAGCGCAGTGGTGCAGGCCGGCACAGATACGCAGTATTTT. Amino acid sequence: CASAVVQAGTDTQYF. The V gene is TRBV6-1, the J gene TRBJ2-3, with D uncertain. V gave up 8 bases and J gave up 1 base, with 16 bases separating them. The germline CDR1 and CDR2 sequences are MNHNS and SASEGT. The CDR3 consists of 15 residues.

This clonotype qualifies as medium-sized. The rearrangement uses TRBV9 and TRBJ2-1, with 8 bases matching TRBD2. J was trimmed by 8 bases and V by 0 bases; bases with no gene match: 7. Per the germline V gene, CDR1 is SGDLS and CDR2 is YYNGEE. CDR3 size: 15 residues. For the CDR3, the DNA is TGTGCCAGCAGCGTAGCGGGAGGGCCCTCATATGAGCAGTTCTTC. It yields the protein CASSVAGGPSYEQFF.

The rearrangement links TRBV5-1 to TRBJ2-5, with TRBD1 matching 7 bases. The germline V gene encodes CDR1 SGHRS and CDR2 YFSETQ. V lost 4 bases and J lost 2; bases outside the gene matches: 8. The CDR3 sequence is 15 residues long. The CDR3 is CASSRTGTEQETQYF. The CDR3 region has the DNA TGCGCCAGCAGCCGGACCGGGACAGAACAAGAGACCCAGTACTTC. Using reference TRBV5-1 and TRBJ2-5 for the parts outside the CDR3, the full variable domain is KAGVTQTPRYLIKTRGQQVTLSCSPISGHRSVSWYQQTPGQGLQFLFEYFSETQRNKGNFPGRFSGRQFSNSRSEMNVSTLELGDSALYLCASSRTGTEQETQYFGPGTRLLVL.

In its sample, this clonotype was seen many times. V gene TRBV6-2 or TRBV6-3 combines with J gene TRBJ1-1, with D perhaps matching TRBD1 (5 bases). The CDR3 length is 16 residues. Trimming left V 4 bases short and J 3 bases short, with 18 bases between. Germline V gene sequence: CDR1 MNHEY, CDR2 SVGEGT. The DNA of the CDR3 is TGTGCCAGCAGTTCGGGACCCGGACGGGACGACACTGAAGCTTTCTTT. Protein product: CASSSGPGRDDTEAFF.

The gene calls are TRBV12-3 or TRBV12-4 and TRBJ2-3; the D is unclear. The CDR3 length is 13 residues. The ends were cut back, 7 bases at V and 6 bases at J, with 14 bases in the middle. CDR3 DNA: TGTGCCAGCAAATATACGCAGGCGGATACGCAGTATTTT. It encodes CASKYTQADTQYF.

There are many counts of this clonotype. This chain links TRBV7-2 with TRBJ1-6; a weak D match, TRBD1 (5 bases). Germline-derived CDR1 and CDR2 are SGHTA and FQGNSA. The germline V and J ends were trimmed by 2 bases and 3 bases, with 8 bases remaining between them. The CDR3 runs to 15 residues. CDR3 region: CASSLMDNYNSPLHF. The CDR3 DNA reads as TGTGCCAGCAGCTTAATGGACAACTATAATTCACCCCTCCACTTT. Using reference TRBV7-2 and TRBJ1-6 for the parts outside the CDR3, the full variable domain is GAGVSQSPSNKVTEKGKDVELRCDPISGHTALYWYRQSLGQGLEFLIYFQGNSAPDKSGLPSDRFSAERTGGSVSTLTIQRTQQEDSAVYLCASSLMDNYNSPLHFGNGTRLTVT.

This clonotype has ten or more counts. The V and J genes are TRBV5-1 and TRBJ2-1; TRBD2 agrees at 12 bases. Trimming cost V 3 bases and J 0 bases; bases outside gene matches: 10. This CDR3 contains 19 residues. CDR1 is SGHRS, CDR2 YFSETQ, per germline. This CDR3 reads CASSYSTSGGKSSYNEQFF. The CDR3 region has the DNA TGCGCCAGCAGCTACTCGACTAGCGGGGGAAAAAGCTCCTACAATGAGCAGTTCTTC.

This clonotype is labeled medium-sized. This chain uses TRBV12-3 or TRBV12-4 with TRBJ1-1; D is unresolved. The ends were cut back, 0 bases at V and 0 bases at J, with 2 bases in the middle. There are 13 residues in the CDR3. The CDR3 DNA reads TGTGCCAGCAGTTTAGCCCTGAACACTGAAGCTTTCTTT. Residues: CASSLALNTEAFF.

This clonotype was recorded many times. The chain uses TRBV12-3 or TRBV12-4 and TRBJ2-7; 7 nucleotides agree with TRBD2. This CDR3 is 13 amino acids long. The junction had 3 bases not matched to a gene; V was cut back by 6 bases and J by 1 base. The CDR3 nucleotides read TGTGCCAGCAGAACAGCGGGGTCCTACGAGCAGTACTTC. This codes for CASRTAGSYEQYF.

The V gene is TRBV14, the J gene TRBJ2-3; D gene ambiguous. With 1 base removed from V and 8 bases from J, the gap between germline ends came to 16 bases. CDR3 size: 15 residues. Germline values: CDR1 SGHDN, CDR2 FVKESK. The CDR3 region is CASSQGGTFGGTQYF. CDR3 coding DNA: TGTGCCAGCAGCCAAGGGGGAACCTTCGGCGGTACGCAGTATTTT.

This clonotype has ten or more counts. This chain joins TRBV6-5 and TRBJ1-4, with D possibly being TRBD1 (6 bases). This CDR3 is 13 amino acids long. Trimming removed 9 bases at V and 1 base at J, with 9 bases between. Germline CDR1 is MNHEY and CDR2 is SVGAGI. The DNA of the CDR3 is TGTGCCAGATACAGGGAAACTAATGAAAAACTGTTTTTT. Translated, it gives CARYRETNEKLFF.

Relative to its sample, this clonotype is medium-sized. V usage is TRBV7-2 and J usage is TRBJ2-3; no reliable D call. The V and J ends lost 4 bases and 0 bases respectively, with 11 bases between them. The CDR3 consists of 15 residues. Looked up from germline, CDR1 is SGHTA and CDR2 is FQGNSA. CDR3 sequence reads: CASSSNPFSTDTQYF. The CDR3 region has the DNA TGTGCCAGCAGCTCGAATCCTTTTAGCACAGATACGCAGTATTTT. Combining the CDR3 with reference TRBV7-2 and TRBJ2-3 gives the whole variable domain GAGVSQSPSNKVTEKGKDVELRCDPISGHTALYWYRQSLGQGLEFLIYFQGNSAPDKSGLPSDRFSAERTGGSVSTLTIQRTQQEDSAVYLCASSSNPFSTDTQYFGPGTRLTVL.

This clonotype was detected many times. The gene calls are TRBV6-2 or TRBV6-3 and TRBJ2-1; 8 bases fit TRBD2. With 1 base clipped from V and 3 bases from J, the junction kept 8 bases outside the gene matches. Germline CDR1 MNHEY, CDR2 SVGEGT. The CDR3 is made up of 17 amino acids. The CDR3 bases are TGTGCCAGCAGTTACTTCAGGGGTAGCGGGAACTACAATGAGCAGTTCTTC. This sequence encodes CASSYFRGSGNYNEQFF.

This clonotype turned up a few times. CDR3 sequence reads: CASSQDGGINQPQHF. The CDR3 DNA reads TGTGCCAGCAGCCAAGATGGCGGGATCAATCAGCCCCAGCATTTT. This chain connects TRBV3-1 to TRBJ1-5; D ambiguous. In germline, CDR1 is LGHDT, CDR2 YNNKEL (reference sequence). V was trimmed by 0 bases and J by 3 bases, leaving 9 bases between them. CDR3 length: 15 residues.

This clonotype ranks as medium-sized. J is TRBJ2-7 and V is TRBV20-1, with no clear D. Per the germline V gene, CDR1 is DFQATT and CDR2 is SNEGSKA (reference sequence). The V end was cut by 6 bases, the J end by 7 bases, with 16 bases between. The length of the CDR3 is 12 residues. CDR3 nucleotide sequence: TGCAGTGCAAATAGCCCTAGATATGAGCAGTACTTC. Translating gives CSANSPRYEQYF.

By frequency in the sample, this clonotype is medium-sized. The chain couples TRBV7-9 to TRBJ2-2; the D is unclear. The length of the CDR3 is 15 residues. The germline V gene has CDR1 SEHNR and CDR2 FQNEAQ (reference sequence). Trimming pared 1 base from V and 2 bases from J, leaving 8 bases between. The CDR3 DNA follows: TGTGCCAGCAGCTTAGTCTTCTCAAACACCGGGGAGCTGTTTTTT. Translating it yields CASSLVFSNTGELFF.

The rearrangement links TRBV18 to TRBJ2-1; perhaps TRBD2 as D (5 bases). Trimming left V 8 bases short and J 0 bases short, with 11 bases between. Germline V CDR1 and CDR2: KGHSH, LQKENI. This CDR3 has 14 amino acids. The CDR3 loop is CASARGSSYNEQFF. The CDR3 DNA follows: TGTGCCAGCGCTCGTGGGAGCTCCTACAATGAGCAGTTCTTC.

This chain joins TRBV11-2 and TRBJ2-3; D perhaps matches TRBD1 (6 bases). V was clipped by 2 bases and J by 1 base, with 13 bases between them. Per germline, CDR1 SGHAT and CDR2 FQNNGV. The CDR3 loop spans 16 amino acids. In DNA form, the CDR3 reads TGTGCCAGCAGCTTATTTGGCAGGGGCGGCACAGATACGCAGTATTTT. Its translation is CASSLFGRGGTDTQYF.